The T cell receptor (beta chain) under discussion was sequenced for a study of Graves' ophthalmopathy and Graves' hyperthyroidism. Study-wide results and caveats: Detected in blood as well were most expanded thyroid clonotypes with frequency above 0.001.

Remarks on this clonotype: As yet, its antigen is unknown. This clone may be a read error of a much larger clone one base away.

The authors amplified TCR beta CDR3 regions, and they did so from RNA transcripts for repertoire sequencing. RT-PCR with HTBI primers came first, then second-round multiplex PCR. From the multiplex PCR reads, TCRdb called clonotypes with MiXCR, one entry per CDR3 protein. In the table there are around 1.1 million distinct CDR3 sequences, less than 45% of which are singletons. Trimming stripped 4 bases from V and 6 bases from J, with 13 bases between. The CDR3 loop spans 15 amino acids. Germline CDR1 reads SGHTA; CDR2 reads FQGNSA. This clonotype originated in an adult man with Graves' hyperthyroidism. V is TRBV7-2 and J is TRBJ1-6; TRBD1 might be the D (5 bases). Specimen: peripheral blood or thyroid tissue (not recorded which). The CDR3 sequence: CASSCTGGPNSPLHF. CDR3 nucleotide sequence: TGTGCCAGCAGCTGTACAGGAGGACCTAATTCACCCCTCCACTTT.